This record concerns one T cell receptor (beta chain) sequence. Its target antigen remains unknown. Base qualities are not recorded, but no much larger clone differs from it by a single base. The sample originates from a study of T cells after yellow fever vaccination (dated by TCRdb to between 2018 and 2021). As for the study more broadly: The SMART-Seq v4 Ultra Low Input RNA kit was used to prepare libraries from fractions with low cell numbers. Bulk TCR alpha and beta repertoires were sequenced longitudinally to track T-cell clones before and after primary and booster YFV17D yellow fever vaccination. The cohort comprised two healthy male donors, one aged 18 to 30 and one aged 30 to 40 years. Blood was drawn at multiple timepoints before and after primary and secondary immunization, with bulk PBMC replicates and cell subsets isolated. Overall study outcomes, separate from this receptor: The secondary T-cell response was found to be weaker but faster than the primary response, with a peak reached on day 5 rather than on day 15. After the booster, most of the clones that had expanded following primary vaccination were detected again (just under 97% of CD4 and around 88% of CD8), which suggests that memory was broadly maintained. A small share of clonotypes occurred in both CD4 and CD8 compartments, likely arising from convergent recombination. Because only a couple of donors were included in the study, the extent to which the findings can be generalized is limited. Computational filtering was required because FACS-sorted repertoires could contain abundant contaminating clonotypes from the bulk population.

TCR cDNA was synthesized by 5'RACE template switching, which introduced a universal primer site and unique molecular identifiers. Priming for cDNA synthesis came from both the TCR alpha and TCR beta constant segments. Library amplification involved two PCR steps, and the second step added sample barcodes and sequencing adapters. Libraries were sequenced on Illumina HiSeq 2500 (2x100 bp) or NovaSeq (2x150 bp). The authors' analysis ran thus. MIGEC handled demultiplexing of reads and collapsing into UMI consensus sequences, while MiXCR performed V(D)J alignment. Using edgeR on replicate PBMC samples, clonotypes were called vaccine-responding if FDR was below 0.01 and the log2 fold change was above 5 up to day 15. CD4 or CD8 identity was assigned to each bulk clonotype according to whether the clonotype was present at higher abundance in the sequenced CD4 repertoire or the sequenced CD8 repertoire. TCRdb took the public reads, trimmed them with fastp at Q25, ran MiXCR for clone calling and kept in-frame beta chains. When rows share a CDR3 protein, they turn into one entry using the most common DNA and genes. The V and J calls here are based on TCRdb, not the publication. Counted in this sample were some 250,000 distinct CDR3 sequences; 6.9% of them appeared once. The ten most abundant clones make up roughly 0.86% of the sample.

The CDR3 spans 17 residues, from the cysteine through the phenylalanine. CDR3 DNA only is kept here, 51 bases in frame from base 1. V is cut by 4 bases and J by 4 bases, and the space between the germline ends is 21 bases. The germline V gene supplies CDR1 SGHRS and CDR2 YFSETQ. The treatment or condition label for this specimen denotes: live attenuated yellow fever vaccine strain. A standard Ficoll-Paque protocol was used to isolate PBMCs from peripheral blood. CD4 and CD8 T-cell fractions were isolated with Dynabeads CD4 and CD8 positive selection kits. RNA was extracted with TriZol from bulk PBMCs, CD4 and CD8 fractions, and dextramer-positive and dextramer-negative fractions.

Specimen: CD4+ T cells sorted from PBMCs, collected 15 days after the yellow fever booster vaccination. This chain joins TRBV5-1 to TRBJ2-1, with a weak D call of TRBD2 (5 bases match). The receptor was isolated from a man aged 30 to 45 who received the YFV17D yellow fever vaccine. In nucleotide form, the sequence is TGCGCCAGCAGCCCAGCCCCTAGGAGCGGTTTGTACAATGAGCAGTTCTTC. Translated, this is CASSPAPRSGLYNEQFF.